The rows below give T cell receptor beta chains drawn from one sample of a study of CD8 T cells in Susac syndrome. TCRdb re-derived calls from the immunoSEQ multiplex PCR reads in MiXCR, one entry per CDR3 protein. The table shows roughly 150,000 distinct CDR3 sequences, with around 95% occurring only once. What was sequenced was CD8+ T cells from PBMCs. The receptors derive from a human donor with multiple sclerosis. CDR3s include the opening cysteine and the closing phenylalanine or tryptophan. Fields, in order: clone size, J gene, V gene, D gene, CDR3 DNA, CDR3 protein. D genes are given only for firm matches. A clone size is listed for some rows: how often the clone was seen (once, few, many), or a class if it is expanded.

clone_size: -
j_call: TRBJ2-1
v_call: TRBV7-9
d_call: -
cdr3_nt: TGTGCCAGCAGCCGTAACCCGGAGAATGAGCAGTTCTTC
cdr3_aa: CASSRNPENEQFF

clone_size: -
j_call: TRBJ2-7
v_call: TRBV27
d_call: -
cdr3_nt: TGTGCCAGCAGCAAGACGATCGGGGAGCAGTACTTC
cdr3_aa: CASSKTIGEQYF

clone_size: -
j_call: TRBJ1-4
v_call: TRBV29-1
d_call: -
cdr3_nt: TGCAGCGTTGTTGGGACCTCCAAGGAAAAACTGTTTTTT
cdr3_aa: CSVVGTSKEKLFF

clone_size: -
j_call: TRBJ2-1
v_call: TRBV9
d_call: -
cdr3_nt: TGTGCCAGCAGCGAGGGAACTGGGGCAGGATCTAACAATGAGCAGTTCTTC
cdr3_aa: CASSEGTGAGSNNEQFF

clone_size: few
j_call: TRBJ2-7
v_call: TRBV19
d_call: TRBD1
cdr3_nt: TGTGCCAGTAGCACCGGGACAGGGCGTTACGAGCAGTACTTC
cdr3_aa: CASSTGTGRYEQYF

clone_size: -
j_call: TRBJ2-5
v_call: TRBV6-4
d_call: -
cdr3_nt: TGTGCCAGACGGCGGACGGGGGAGACCCAGTACTTC
cdr3_aa: CARRRTGETQYF

clone_size: -
j_call: TRBJ1-2
v_call: TRBV12-3/TRBV12-4
d_call: -
cdr3_nt: TGTGCCAGCAGCCCAGGGACCAGGTCCACCTTC
cdr3_aa: CASSPGTRSTF

clone_size: few
j_call: TRBJ2-7
v_call: TRBV4-2
d_call: -
cdr3_nt: TGTGCCAGCAGCCACGACACTGCGGGCGAGCAGTACTTC
cdr3_aa: CASSHDTAGEQYF

clone_size: -
j_call: TRBJ1-4
v_call: TRBV30
d_call: -
cdr3_nt: TGTGCCTGGAGTGTAGGGACGATGGCAAATGAAAAACTGTTTTTT
cdr3_aa: CAWSVGTMANEKLFF

clone_size: -
j_call: TRBJ1-1
v_call: TRBV4-1
d_call: -
cdr3_nt: TGCGCCAGCAGCCACGATCGACGGGTTGAAGCTTTCTTT
cdr3_aa: CASSHDRRVEAFF

clone_size: -
j_call: TRBJ1-2
v_call: TRBV12-3/TRBV12-4
d_call: TRBD1
cdr3_nt: TGTGCCAGCAGTTTGACAGGGAACTATGGCTACACCTTC
cdr3_aa: CASSLTGNYGYTF

clone_size: -
j_call: TRBJ2-2
v_call: TRBV6-1
d_call: TRBD1
cdr3_nt: TGTGCCAGCAGTGTGGGGACAGGGGGCATGGCCGGGGAGCTGTTTTTT
cdr3_aa: CASSVGTGGMAGELFF

clone_size: once
j_call: TRBJ2-7
v_call: TRBV7-9
d_call: -
cdr3_nt: TGTGCCAGCAGCCCTAGAGGGACCGCGAACTCCTACGAGCAGTACTTC
cdr3_aa: CASSPRGTANSYEQYF

clone_size: once
j_call: TRBJ1-5
v_call: TRBV6-2/TRBV6-3
d_call: TRBD1
cdr3_nt: TGTGCCAGCAGCTTCAGGGGGCTGAGCCAGCCCCAGCATTTT
cdr3_aa: CASSFRGLSQPQHF

clone_size: -
j_call: TRBJ2-7
v_call: TRBV29-1
d_call: -
cdr3_nt: TGCAGCGTTGAAGAACCCCAACCGCAGGGCTACGAGCAGTACTTC
cdr3_aa: CSVEEPQPQGYEQYF

clone_size: once
j_call: TRBJ1-2
v_call: TRBV27
d_call: -
cdr3_nt: TGTGCCAGCACCTTAACTCCGGGACAAAACTATGGCTACACCTTC
cdr3_aa: CASTLTPGQNYGYTF

clone_size: -
j_call: TRBJ2-7
v_call: TRBV13
d_call: -
cdr3_nt: TGTGCCAGCAGCTTAGGAGAGATCGAATACGAGCAGTACTTC
cdr3_aa: CASSLGEIEYEQYF

clone_size: once
j_call: TRBJ1-1
v_call: TRBV7-2
d_call: -
cdr3_nt: TGTGCCAGCAGCCCGACCCCCACTGAAGCTTTCTTT
cdr3_aa: CASSPTPTEAFF

clone_size: once
j_call: TRBJ1-5
v_call: TRBV12-3/TRBV12-4
d_call: TRBD1
cdr3_nt: TGTGCCAGCAGTCGCAGGGGGCTCGATCAGCCCCAGCATTTT
cdr3_aa: CASSRRGLDQPQHF

clone_size: -
j_call: TRBJ2-7
v_call: TRBV7-8
d_call: -
cdr3_nt: TGTGCCAGCAGCGTACAGATCTACGAGCAGTACTTC
cdr3_aa: CASSVQIYEQYF

clone_size: -
j_call: TRBJ2-7
v_call: TRBV29-1
d_call: -
cdr3_nt: TGCAGCGTCGTTGGGACAACCAGCTCCTACGAGCAGTACTTC
cdr3_aa: CSVVGTTSSYEQYF

clone_size: -
j_call: TRBJ2-3
v_call: TRBV7-6
d_call: -
cdr3_nt: TGTGCCAGCAGCTCCCGGACAAGCACAGATACGCAGTATTTT
cdr3_aa: CASSSRTSTDTQYF

clone_size: -
j_call: TRBJ2-5
v_call: TRBV15
d_call: -
cdr3_nt: TGTGCCACCAGAGAGATTGGTCAAGAGACCCAGTACTTC
cdr3_aa: CATREIGQETQYF

clone_size: -
j_call: TRBJ1-1
v_call: TRBV7-9
d_call: -
cdr3_nt: TGTGCCAGCGGGACCGCGGGGAACAGGAACACTGAAGCTTTCTTT
cdr3_aa: CASGTAGNRNTEAFF

clone_size: -
j_call: TRBJ2-5
v_call: TRBV30
d_call: -
cdr3_nt: TGTGCCTGGAGTCACCAAGAGACCCAGTACTTC
cdr3_aa: CAWSHQETQYF

clone_size: -
j_call: TRBJ1-6
v_call: TRBV3-1
d_call: -
cdr3_nt: TGTGCCAGCAGCCCCCGGGGGGGGAGCTCCTATAATTCACCCCTCCACTTT
cdr3_aa: CASSPRGGSSYNSPLHF

clone_size: -
j_call: TRBJ1-2
v_call: TRBV4-1
d_call: TRBD1
cdr3_nt: TGCGCCAGCAGCCTCCCGGACAGGGACTATGGCTACACCTTC
cdr3_aa: CASSLPDRDYGYTF

clone_size: -
j_call: TRBJ2-3
v_call: TRBV2
d_call: -
cdr3_nt: TGTGCCAGCAGTGAAGCGCTGGGGGGAGATACGCAGTATTTT
cdr3_aa: CASSEALGGDTQYF

clone_size: -
j_call: TRBJ2-6
v_call: TRBV11-2
d_call: -
cdr3_nt: TGTGCCAGCAGCTCACTCGGGGGTCGCCCCTCTGGGGCCAACGTCCTGACTTTC
cdr3_aa: CASSSLGGRPSGANVLTF

clone_size: -
j_call: TRBJ1-1
v_call: TRBV29-1
d_call: -
cdr3_nt: TGCAGCGTCCTAAACACAGTGAACACTGAAGCTTTCTTT
cdr3_aa: CSVLNTVNTEAFF

clone_size: -
j_call: TRBJ1-1
v_call: TRBV2
d_call: -
cdr3_nt: TGTGCCAGCCCCGAGGGACAGAACACTGAAGCTTTCTTT
cdr3_aa: CASPEGQNTEAFF

clone_size: -
j_call: TRBJ2-3
v_call: TRBV9
d_call: TRBD2
cdr3_nt: TGTGCCAGCAGCGTAGGAGCGGGAGTTAGCACAGATACGCAGTATTTT
cdr3_aa: CASSVGAGVSTDTQYF

clone_size: -
j_call: TRBJ2-4
v_call: TRBV13
d_call: TRBD2
cdr3_nt: TGTGCCAGCAGCACGGGACTAGCGGAAAAAAACATTCAGTACTTC
cdr3_aa: CASSTGLAEKNIQYF

clone_size: once
j_call: TRBJ1-1
v_call: TRBV30
d_call: -
cdr3_nt: TGTGCCTGGAGCGGGACCGAGAACACTGAAGCTTTCTTT
cdr3_aa: CAWSGTENTEAFF

clone_size: -
j_call: TRBJ2-3
v_call: TRBV9
d_call: -
cdr3_nt: TGTGCCAGCAGCGCCTCCGGCAACACGAATACGCAGTATTTT
cdr3_aa: CASSASGNTNTQYF

clone_size: -
j_call: TRBJ2-7
v_call: TRBV20-1
d_call: -
cdr3_nt: TGCAGTGCTAGAGATGGTTCGGGGGAGACTTCCTACGAGCAGTACTTC
cdr3_aa: CSARDGSGETSYEQYF

clone_size: -
j_call: TRBJ2-7
v_call: TRBV7-9
d_call: TRBD1
cdr3_nt: TGTGCCAGCAGCTTGGATACCGACAGGGGGTTTCTGGACGAGCAGTACTTC
cdr3_aa: CASSLDTDRGFLDEQYF

clone_size: -
j_call: TRBJ1-1
v_call: TRBV15
d_call: -
cdr3_nt: TGTGCCACCAGCAGTAGCCCCGACACTGAAGCTTTCTTT
cdr3_aa: CATSSSPDTEAFF

clone_size: -
j_call: TRBJ2-1
v_call: TRBV2
d_call: -
cdr3_nt: TGTGCCAGCAGTTCCGTCGATTGGGAGCAGTTCTTC
cdr3_aa: CASSSVDWEQFF

clone_size: once
j_call: TRBJ2-7
v_call: TRBV20-1
d_call: TRBD1
cdr3_nt: TGCAGTGCTCCCATCCCACCGGGACAGGGCCCCTACGAGCAGTACTTC
cdr3_aa: CSAPIPPGQGPYEQYF

clone_size: -
j_call: TRBJ1-4
v_call: TRBV6-5
d_call: TRBD1
cdr3_nt: TGTGCCAGCAGTTACTCGAGACAGGGGGACGCAACTAATGAAAAACTGTTTTTT
cdr3_aa: CASSYSRQGDATNEKLFF

clone_size: -
j_call: TRBJ2-7
v_call: TRBV2
d_call: -
cdr3_nt: TGTGCCAGCAGGGGACGGTTCTACGAGCAGTACTTC
cdr3_aa: CASRGRFYEQYF

clone_size: -
j_call: TRBJ2-7
v_call: TRBV4-2
d_call: TRBD2
cdr3_nt: TGTGCCAGCAGCCCCAGACTAGCGGGGGCTGATGAGCAGTACTTC
cdr3_aa: CASSPRLAGADEQYF

clone_size: -
j_call: TRBJ2-5
v_call: TRBV20-1
d_call: -
cdr3_nt: TGCAGTGCTAGAGCGGGGGAGACCCAGTACTTC
cdr3_aa: CSARAGETQYF

clone_size: -
j_call: TRBJ1-2
v_call: TRBV12-3/TRBV12-4
d_call: TRBD1
cdr3_nt: TGTGCCAGCAGTAGCCGACAGGGTGAAGGCACCTTC
cdr3_aa: CASSSRQGEGTF

clone_size: -
j_call: TRBJ2-7
v_call: TRBV13
d_call: TRBD1
cdr3_nt: TGTGCCAGCAGCTTACGGTCCAGGGGGTCCGGCGAGCAGTACTTC
cdr3_aa: CASSLRSRGSGEQYF

clone_size: -
j_call: TRBJ2-5
v_call: TRBV24-1
d_call: -
cdr3_nt: TGTGCCACCAGTGATTTTTGGGGAGCCCAAGAGACCCAGTACTTC
cdr3_aa: CATSDFWGAQETQYF

clone_size: -
j_call: TRBJ2-5
v_call: TRBV9
d_call: TRBD1
cdr3_nt: TGTGCCAGCAGCGGACAGGGATTAAGAGAGACCCAGTACTTC
cdr3_aa: CASSGQGLRETQYF

clone_size: -
j_call: TRBJ2-7
v_call: TRBV29-1
d_call: -
cdr3_nt: TGCAGCGTTGAGAGGGACCAACCCTACGAGCAGTACTTC
cdr3_aa: CSVERDQPYEQYF

clone_size: -
j_call: TRBJ2-3
v_call: TRBV24-1
d_call: -
cdr3_nt: TGTGCCACCAAAGCGCTGGATACGCAGTATTTT
cdr3_aa: CATKALDTQYF

clone_size: -
j_call: TRBJ2-5
v_call: TRBV12-3/TRBV12-4
d_call: TRBD2
cdr3_nt: TGTGCCAGCAGTTCACTGGCCGGGGGGGTGGTGTACTTC
cdr3_aa: CASSSLAGGVVYF